The 7 T cell receptor beta chains listed next were all sequenced from one sample in a study of blood T cells in healthy people across ages (dated by TCRdb to 2013 to 2016). Libraries were prepared through 5' RACE. Sequencing took place on an Illumina HiSeq 2500. A second roughly 6 to 12 cycle PCR used a sample-barcoded 5' primer and a J-beta primer mix. TCRdb handled the public reads itself, with Q25 trimming in fastp and clone calling in MiXCR, and kept productive beta chains. Every distinct CDR3 protein forms one entry, paired with its most common genes and DNA. The sample records around 1.7 million distinct CDR3 sequences, 25% to 30% of which are singletons. Clones ranked in the top ten supply 7.7% of the sample. Sequencing was carried out using blood. These receptors originate from a woman in her thirties in good health.

The chain employs TRBV7-2 and TRBJ2-5, with a weak D call TRBD1 (6 bases). The J call may be incorrect, as the DNA end agrees better with TRBJ2-7. The germline V gene has CDR1 SGHTA and CDR2 FQGNSA. CDR3 length: 15 amino acids. CDR3 in amino acids: CASSLQGSGEVEQYF. The CDR3 DNA follows: TGTGCCAGCAGCTTACAGGGGAGTGGAGAAGTCGAGCAGTACTTC.

This clonotype was observed at least ten times. The gene calls are TRBV5-1 and TRBJ2-7; D is perhaps TRBD1 (6 bases). CDR1 is SGHRS and CDR2 is YFSETQ in the germline V gene. The CDR3 extends over 14 amino acids. V lost 2 bases and J 3 bases, leaving 12 bases between the germline ends. The CDR3 region is CASSLKDRLYEQYF. CDR3 bases: TGCGCCAGCAGCTTAAAGGACAGACTCTACGAGCAGTACTTC. Full variable domain (remainder filled in from reference TRBV5-1 and TRBJ2-7): KAGVTQTPRYLIKTRGQQVTLSCSPISGHRSVSWYQQTPGQGLQFLFEYFSETQRNKGNFPGRFSGRQFSNSRSEMNVSTLELGDSALYLCASSLKDRLYEQYFGPGTRLTVT.

This clonotype was counted a few times. The chain has TRBV15 and TRBJ2-6; D uncertain. V was trimmed by 5 bases and J by 0 bases, leaving 17 bases between them. There are 18 residues in the CDR3. Germline CDR1 and CDR2: LNHNV and YYDKDF (reference sequence). CDR3 bases: TGTGCCACCAGCCCGTTCGTGGGTGGGGACTCTGGGGCCAACGTCCTGACTTTC. Translating it yields CATSPFVGGDSGANVLTF.

In its sample, this clonotype was seen a few times. The V and J genes are TRBV15 and TRBJ2-7, with a weak D call TRBD1 (6 bases). The CDR3 contains 16 residues. V lost 3 bases and J lost 4, with 19 bases in between. Germline lookup yields CDR1 LNHNV and CDR2 YYDKDF (reference sequence). The CDR3 here is CATSSFPRGKVYEQYF. The CDR3, as DNA: TGTGCCACCAGCAGTTTCCCCAGGGGAAAAGTGTACGAGCAGTACTTC.

This sequence joins TRBV20-1 and TRBJ2-5; 12 bases map to TRBD2. Per germline, CDR1 DFQATT and CDR2 SNEGSKA (reference sequence). CDR3 size: 13 residues. CDR3 nucleotide sequence: TGCAGCCTGTCGACTAGCGGGAGCGAGACCCAGTACTTC. Protein: CSLSTSGSETQYF.

This clonotype was picked up a small number of times. V is TRBV12-3 or TRBV12-4 and J is TRBJ1-2, with TRBD1 identical over 7 bases. Losses at the gene ends were 9 bases for V and 4 bases for J; bases not matched to a gene: 17. The CDR3 runs 16 residues. CDR3 nucleotides: TGTGCCAGTTTGGGCCCTCCTGGGACAGCGACCTATGGCTACACCTTC. Protein: CASLGPPGTATYGYTF.

Note on this clonotype: Its ends do not fully match the called genes, so a read error is possible. The chain recombines TRBV27 with TRBJ1-4, with 9 bases fitting TRBD1. This CDR3 has 14 amino acids. Germline-derived CDR1 and CDR2 are MNHEY and SMNVEV (reference sequence). The CDR3: CATAGGTGTRKRFF. The CDR3 DNA reads TGTGCCACGGCCGGGGGGACAGGGACTAGAAAACGGTTTTTT.